These T cell receptor beta chains were read from a single sample in a study of blood T cell repertoires in COVID-19. Clones were sequenced by immunoSEQ multiplex PCR, and TCRdb holds only the in-frame ones, with some missing. The table lists 70,000 or so clones, 65% to 85% of them singletons. Sequencing was carried out using peripheral blood. These receptors came from a man aged 60 to 69 with COVID-19, enrolled during active disease. The CDR3 runs from the conserved cysteine through the conserved F or W. D genes are given only for firm matches. Clone size, where shown, is once, few, many, or a class for clones that have expanded.

clone_size,d_call,v_call,j_call,cdr3_nt,cdr3_aa
NA,TRBD1,TRBV4-1,TRBJ1-6,TGCGCCAGCAGCCAGCCGCCCGGGACAGGTCCTTCGCCCCTCCACTTT,CASSQPPGTGPSPLHF
NA,NA,TRBV4-1,TRBJ2-3,TGCGCCAGCAGCTACCGGACTGATGATACGCAGTATTTT,CASSYRTDDTQYF
NA,TRBD1,TRBV18,TRBJ1-1,TGTGCCAGCTCACCACGGACCGGGACAGGGGGCAGAACTGAAGCTTTCTTT,CASSPRTGTGGRTEAFF
NA,TRBD2,TRBV3-1/TRBV3-2,TRBJ2-1,TGTGCCAGCAGCCATGTTAGCGGGAGAATGTTCAATGAGCAGTTCTTC,CASSHVSGRMFNEQFF
NA,NA,TRBV2,TRBJ2-5,TGTGCCAGCAGTGATTCGATGGCGGGGACCCAGTACTTC,CASSDSMAGTQYF
few,TRBD1,TRBV7-9,TRBJ2-7,TGTGCCAGCAGCCCGGGACAGGGCTCTGACGAGCAGTACTTC,CASSPGQGSDEQYF
NA,TRBD1,TRBV5-5,TRBJ1-1,TGTGCCAGCAGCTTGATAGGACAGGCCCTCACTGAAGCTTTCTTT,CASSLIGQALTEAFF
NA,TRBD1,TRBV7-9,TRBJ2-5,TGTGCCAGCAGCTTTTTTTTTGACAGGGAATTGGAGACCCAGTACTTC,CASSFFFDRELETQYF
few,TRBD2,TRBV11-2,TRBJ2-2,TGTGCCAGCAGCTTTGTAGCGGGAGCCGGGGAGCTGTTTTTT,CASSFVAGAGELFF
NA,TRBD2,TRBV29-1,TRBJ2-5,TGCAGCGTTCCGACTAGCGGGAGAATGGAGACCCAGTACTTC,CSVPTSGRMETQYF
NA,NA,TRBV21-1,TRBJ2-7,TGTGCCAGCAGGCCGGGACACCCCTACGAGCAGTACTTC,CASRPGHPYEQYF
few,NA,TRBV19,TRBJ2-3,TGTGCCAGTAGGCCGGGGGTGGGTACGCAGTATTTT,CASRPGVGTQYF
NA,NA,TRBV2,TRBJ2-3,TGTGCCAGCATTGGTAATGGGGGGGATACGCAGTATTTT,CASIGNGGDTQYF
NA,NA,TRBV30,TRBJ2-3,TGTGCCTGGGGTACAACCTCAGATACGCAGTATTTT,CAWGTTSDTQYF
once,NA,TRBV6-6,TRBJ2-7,TGTGCCAGCAGAGCAGGGTCGGACGAGCAGTACTTC,CASRAGSDEQYF
few,NA,TRBV28,TRBJ2-3,TGTGCCAGCAGCTCCCCCTCCAGCGTTCCAGATACGCAGTATTTT,CASSSPSSVPDTQYF
few,TRBD2,TRBV19,TRBJ2-7,TGTGCCAGTACCCAGCGACTAGCGGGCATAGTTTCCTACGAGCAGTACTTC,CASTQRLAGIVSYEQYF
NA,TRBD2,TRBV28,TRBJ2-5,TGTGCCAGCAGTTTCCTAGCGGGGGGGGAGACCCAGTACTTC,CASSFLAGGETQYF
NA,NA,TRBV24-1,TRBJ2-2,TGTGCCACCAGTGATTACAGGATCACCGGGGAGCTGTTTTTT,CATSDYRITGELFF
NA,NA,TRBV6-5,TRBJ2-5,TGTGCCAGCAGTTACCAAGAGGCGGTCCAAGAGACCCAGTACTTC,CASSYQEAVQETQYF
few,TRBD1,TRBV5-1,TRBJ1-4,TGCGCCAGCAGCTTGGACAGGGGGTTCGAAAAACTGTTTTTT,CASSLDRGFEKLFF
many,TRBD1,TRBV5-4,TRBJ1-5,TGTGCCAGCAGCCGATGGACAGGGGGCCGGGGCAATCAGCCCCAGCATTTT,CASSRWTGGRGNQPQHF
NA,TRBD1,TRBV2,TRBJ1-6,TGTGCCGGGTGGGGACAGGACGGCTCACCCCTCCACTTT,CAGWGQDGSPLHF
NA,NA,TRBV6-4,TRBJ2-5,TGTGCCAGCATCGCCCGACTAGTGGGCCAAGAGACCCAGTACTTC,CASIARLVGQETQYF
NA,TRBD1,TRBV19,TRBJ1-3,TGTGCCAGTATGCCGGGACAGCTCTCTGGAAACACCATATATTTT,CASMPGQLSGNTIYF
NA,NA,TRBV19,TRBJ1-4,TGTGCCAGTAGTCAGGGGCAGGTAACTAATGAAAAACTGTTTTTT,CASSQGQVTNEKLFF
NA,TRBD1,TRBV5-4,TRBJ2-7,TGTGCCAGCAGCCCGGACAGGGCCCTCTCCTACGAGCAGTACTTC,CASSPDRALSYEQYF
few,TRBD2,TRBV5-6,TRBJ2-5,TGTGCCAGCAGCTTGGTTGCTAGCGGAAGAGAGACCCAGTACTTC,CASSLVASGRETQYF
NA,NA,TRBV28,TRBJ2-3,TGTGCCAGTAAATCTGAACTCACAGATACGCAGTATTTT,CASKSELTDTQYF
NA,TRBD2,TRBV10-1,TRBJ2-3,TGCGCCAGCAGTGAGTCCTATAGCGGGGATGGGACAGATACGCAGTATTTT,CASSESYSGDGTDTQYF
NA,NA,TRBV5-5,TRBJ2-7,TGTGCCAGCAGGCCTCGGACAGAACCCTCCTACGAGCAGTACTTC,CASRPRTEPSYEQYF
NA,TRBD2,TRBV3-1/TRBV3-2,TRBJ2-4,TGTGCCAGCAGCCAACTATACCTTACTAGCGGGGATTCATTAGCCAAAAACATTCAGTACTTC,CASSQLYLTSGDSLAKNIQYF
NA,NA,TRBV4-2,TRBJ2-7,TGTGCCAGCAGCCAAGATGTCTTCCTCTACGAGCAGTACTTC,CASSQDVFLYEQYF
NA,NA,TRBV6-1,TRBJ2-7,TGTGCCAGCAGTGAGGTCAGCTCCTACGAGCAGTACTTC,CASSEVSSYEQYF
NA,TRBD2,TRBV7-9,TRBJ2-7,TGTGCCAGCAGCCCCCGGACTAGCGGACCCTCCGAGCAGTACTTC,CASSPRTSGPSEQYF